This T cell receptor beta chain was retrieved from a study of T cell repertoires in cytomegalovirus infection (dated by TCRdb to the late 2010s). As for the study more broadly: Peptide stimulations targeted recently identified HLA-C-restricted CMV epitopes, whose presentation resists viral immunomodulation, together with well-studied HLA-B-restricted epitopes. Donor HLA type was relevant to the analysis, as public TCR beta signatures indicated carriage of CMV infection together with the matching HLA type.

Reading the label with the study, this specimen's treatment or condition is: in vitro stimulation with specific CMV peptide epitopes to enrich CMV-specific T cells. Summary of the overall study and its limitations: In the ex vivo response, HLA-C-restricted CMV-specific TCR beta clonotypes were dominant, and in two of eight donors the single most frequent clonotype came from this HLA-C-restricted group. Carriers of CMV infection plus the relevant HLA type were discriminated by the cumulative frequency of public TCR beta family members in the study cohort and in an independent roughly 400-donor cohort.

The sequencer was an Illumina HiSeq 1500. The public reads were reprocessed in TCRdb via fastp at Q25 and MiXCR, keeping in-frame beta chains. Each CDR3 protein gets just one entry, which takes the most common genes and DNA from the rows behind it. Within this sample are around 570,000 distinct CDR3 sequences, with roughly 42% of them counted one time only. Over 45% of the sample is in the top ten clones. For this clonotype: No cognate antigen has been identified for it. Base qualities are not provided; no much larger clone lies one nucleotide away.

At the junction V is shortened by 4 bases and J by 3 bases; bases outside the gene matches: 11. From the germline V gene, CDR1 is MNHNS and CDR2 is SASEGT. Inclusive of the bounding cysteine and phenylalanine, the CDR3 is 18 residues long. Kept here is only the CDR3 DNA, which spans 54 bases and is read in frame from base 1. The chain couples TRBV6-1 to TRBJ1-5, and 11 junctional nucleotides match TRBD1. The clonotype was recovered from a human donor in good health (CMV status not recorded). Some clones in this sample may be carry-over from other donors' samples. Sample: cultured PBMCs, taken from culture after CMV antigen stimulation. Read as DNA, the sequence is TGTGCCAGCAGTGGACGACCGGGACAGGGGGGGTACAATCAGCCCCAGCATTTT. This translates into CASSGRPGQGGYNQPQHF.